These 32 T cell receptor beta chains were sequenced from one sample in a study of Ad26.COV2.S vaccination and SARS-CoV-2 variants (dated by TCRdb to about 2021). Per the publication, the treatment or condition label means: 15 to 20 received Ad26.COV2.S at low or high dose, single or two shots; roughly five received placebo; per-sample allocation not given. Repertoires of vaccine and placebo recipients were sequenced from samples collected on day 63 after the first injection. Preparation of the library involved the immunoSEQ multiplex PCR assay. What TCRdb holds here is the immuneACCESS table cut down to in-frame rearrangements. Part of the clones is not present; checked against another copy, under half of the missing clones reflect an unresolved V gene, and the others are unexplained. The sample table shows approximately 410,000 clones, and over 75% are seen once. The ten largest clonotypes hold about 4% of the sample.

The sample here was peripheral blood, taken in a trial of Ad26.COV2.S vaccine versus placebo. The receptor set was obtained from a person between 18 and 59 years old who received the Ad26.COV2.S COVID-19 vaccine or a placebo.

This clone appeared once. The rearrangement links TRBV6-2 or TRBV6-3 to TRBJ1-2, with D unresolved. The CDR3 is 13 residues long. Germline V CDR1 and CDR2: MNHEY, SVGEGT. Deletions cut 2 bases from V and 4 bases from J, with 8 bases between. The CDR3 region has the DNA TGTGCCAGCAGTTACCTACAGCTCTATGGCTACACCTTC. Protein product: CASSYLQLYGYTF.

This clone was counted at least ten times. The rearrangement links TRBV4-1 to TRBJ2-5; D may correspond to TRBD1 or TRBD2 (5 bases each). V was shortened by 0 bases and J by 5 bases, with 10 bases between the two germline ends. Per germline, CDR1 MGHRA and CDR2 YSYEKL. The CDR3 sequence is 14 residues long. CDR3 nucleotides: TGCGCCAGCAGCCAAGATTCGGGGCACGAGACCCAGTACTTC. It yields the protein CASSQDSGHETQYF.

The chain employs TRBV5-1 and TRBJ1-2; D gene uncertain. From germline, CDR1 is SGHRS and CDR2 YFSETQ. The CDR3 extends over 15 amino acids. Deletions cut 0 bases from V and 3 bases from J, with 12 bases between. The CDR3 spells CASSLDGSNHYGYTF. Written as DNA, the CDR3 is TGCGCCAGCAGCTTGGATGGGAGTAATCACTATGGCTACACCTTC.

This clone has a single count. This rearrangement joins TRBV9 to TRBJ2-2; D not resolved. CDR3 size: 15 residues. Germline CDR1 and CDR2: SGDLS and YYNGEE. Trimming left V 0 bases short and J 7 bases short, with 13 bases between. The DNA of the CDR3 is TGTGCCAGCAGCGTAGGATCCCTAGTGGGCGGGGAGCTGTTTTTT. It codes for CASSVGSLVGGELFF.

This sequence joins TRBV30 and TRBJ1-6, with 7 positions matching TRBD1. Germline CDR1 and CDR2: GTSNPN and SVGIG (reference sequence). V lost 4 bases to trimming and J lost 6 bases; unmatched junction nucleotides: 6. The CDR3 has 14 amino acids. The CDR3 protein is CAWIPGQFNSPLHF. The CDR3 nucleotides read TGTGCCTGGATACCGGGACAGTTTAATTCACCCCTCCACTTT.

The chain carries TRBV4-1 and TRBJ2-1, with a weak D call TRBD1 (6 bases). The CDR3 is 12 amino acids. Between the trimmed V and J ends, which lost 10 bases and 5 bases, there was a span of 12 bases. Per the germline V gene, CDR1 is MGHRA and CDR2 is YSYEKL. DNA of the CDR3: TGCGCCATCCGGGACAATAACAATGAGCAGTTCTTC. Its translation: CAIRDNNNEQFF.

The chain is built from TRBV6-6 and TRBJ2-7; TRBD1 matches 8 bases. Per the germline V gene, CDR1 is MNHNY and CDR2 is SVGAGI (reference sequence). This CDR3 region has 14 residues. V was pared by 6 bases and J by 0 bases, with 4 bases of the junction left unmatched. The CDR3 loop is CASRHGTGSYEQYF. In DNA, the CDR3 is TGTGCCAGCAGGCACGGGACAGGCTCCTACGAGCAGTACTTC.

The J gene is TRBJ2-3, the V gene TRBV28; TRBD1 matches 9 bases. The V gene end was trimmed by 4 bases and the J gene end by 5 bases; junction bases not matched to a gene: 7. Per the germline V gene, CDR1 is MDHEN and CDR2 is SYDVKM. The CDR3 has 15 amino acids. CDR3 nucleotides: TGTGCCAGCAGTTACAGGGGGCTAAGCGGAGATACGCAGTATTTT. Translating it yields CASSYRGLSGDTQYF.

This chain uses TRBV21-1 with TRBJ2-7; the table calls TRBD2, which could not be checked here. TRBV21-1 has pseudogene status. The CDR3 is 17 amino acids. In DNA form, the CDR3 reads TGTGCCAGCAGCAAAGCGGGAACTCCGGGACTGATCTACGAGCAGTACTTC. Protein sequence: CASSKAGTPGLIYEQYF.

The rearrangement joins TRBV15 to TRBJ2-1; D remains unclear. V dropped 6 bases and J dropped 4 bases, with 13 bases sitting between them. The CDR3 runs 14 residues. Germline loops: CDR1 LNHNV, CDR2 YYDKDF (reference sequence). In DNA form, the CDR3 reads TGTGCCACCAGTTCTACCGAACGTTACAATGAGCAGTTCTTC. Translating it yields CATSSTERYNEQFF.

The chain uses TRBV3-1 (or the pseudogene TRBV3-2) and TRBJ2-7; D is unresolved. The CDR3 loop spans 12 amino acids. V was trimmed by 4 bases and J by 3 bases, leaving 7 bases between them. Looked up from germline, CDR1 is LGHDT and CDR2 is YNNKEL (reference sequence). CDR3 protein: CASSPGSYEQYF. The CDR3 nucleotides read TGTGCCAGCAGCCCAGGCAGCTACGAGCAGTACTTC.

The chain uses TRBV5-6 and TRBJ1-6; 9 positions agree with TRBD1. The CDR3 contains 16 residues. V gave up 4 bases and J gave up 10 bases; unmatched junction bases: 12. From germline, CDR1 is SGHDT and CDR2 YYEEEE. This CDR3 is CASSTPGQGQTSPLHF. CDR3 coding DNA: TGTGCCAGCAGCACCCCGGGACAGGGCCAAACCTCACCCCTCCACTTT. The whole variable domain, filled in from reference TRBV5-6 and TRBJ1-6, reads DAGVTQSPTHLIKTRGQQVTLRCSPKSGHDTVSWYQQALGQGPQFIFQYYEEEERQRGNFPDRFSGHQFPNYSSELNVNALLLGDSALYLCASSTPGQGQTSPLHFGNGTRLTVT.

This clone showed up just a few times. The chain carries TRBV9 and TRBJ2-5, with D maybe TRBD1 (5 bases). This CDR3 is 13 amino acids long. Germline V gene sequence: CDR1 SGDLS, CDR2 YYNGEE. Trimming took off 2 bases at V and 4 bases at J, with 9 bases between the two ends. The CDR3 nucleotides are TGTGCCAGCAGCGTCCATAGGGGAGAGACCCAGTACTTC. Amino acids: CASSVHRGETQYF.

This chain joins TRBV6-5 and TRBJ1-3, with TRBD1 as a possible D gene (6 bases). The CDR3 loop spans 14 amino acids. V was pared by 6 bases and J by 2 bases, with 11 bases between. CDR1 is MNHEY, CDR2 SVGAGI, per germline. Here the CDR3 DNA reads TGTGCCAGCAGGGAGACAGGAGCTGGAAACACCATATATTTT. It yields the protein CASRETGAGNTIYF.

The chain is built from TRBV28 and TRBJ1-5; D is unclear. Germline V CDR1 and CDR2: MDHEN, SYDVKM. V lost 7 bases and J lost 2, with 15 bases in between. This CDR3 has 15 amino acids. CDR3 DNA: TGTGCCAGCATGGAGAATTGGCGGGGCAATCAGCCCCAGCATTTT. Translated, it gives CASMENWRGNQPQHF.

As regards this clone: The junction differs from germline at one of its ends, possibly a read error. The V and J genes are TRBV6-1 and TRBJ2-3; D possibly matches TRBD1 or TRBD2 (5 bases each). Germline CDR1 MNHNS, CDR2 SASEGT. The CDR3 covers 11 residues. CDR3: CASSEVGVPTF. The CDR3 coding sequence is TGTGCCAGCAGTGAAGTGGGGGTCCCGACTTTT.

The V gene is TRBV18, the J gene TRBJ1-2, with TRBD1 matching over 7 bases. Trimming at V came to 1 base and at J to 6 bases, leaving 8 bases not matched to a gene. The CDR3 runs to 15 residues. CDR1 and CDR2 (germline): KGHSH, LQKENI. The CDR3 DNA follows: TGTGCCAGCTCACCACAGGCAGAGGGGGCGAATGGCTACACCTTC. Its protein is CASSPQAEGANGYTF.

The chain has TRBV9 and TRBJ1-5; tentatively, D is TRBD1 (6 bases). The CDR3 is 15 residues long. Germline loops: CDR1 SGDLS, CDR2 YYNGEE. The ends were cut back, 0 bases at V and 10 bases at J, with 17 bases in the middle. In nucleotides, the CDR3 is TGTGCCAGCAGCGTAGATGGGGCAGGGGAAGACCCCCAGCATTTT. Translating gives CASSVDGAGEDPQHF. The variable domain in full, with the rest retrieved from reference TRBV9 and TRBJ1-5, is DSGVTQTPKHLITATGQRVTLRCSPRSGDLSVYWYQQSLDQGLQFLIQYYNGEERAKGNILERFSAQQFPDLHSELNLSSLELGDSALYFCASSVDGAGEDPQHFGDGTRLSIL.

V is TRBV9 and J is TRBJ2-2; D is ambiguous. V was shortened by 0 bases and J by 3 bases, with 3 bases between the two germline ends. The CDR3 sequence is 13 residues long. Germline values: CDR1 SGDLS, CDR2 YYNGEE. CDR3 residues: CASSVEYTGELFF. CDR3 DNA sequence: TGTGCCAGCAGCGTAGAGTACACCGGGGAGCTGTTTTTT. The full variable domain, its missing parts supplied by reference TRBV9 and TRBJ2-2, is DSGVTQTPKHLITATGQRVTLRCSPRSGDLSVYWYQQSLDQGLQFLIQYYNGEERAKGNILERFSAQQFPDLHSELNLSSLELGDSALYFCASSVEYTGELFFGEGSRLTVL.

The V call is TRBV21-1, the J call TRBJ2-5; TRBD1 reflects the table's D call only, with no check against the DNA. TRBV21-1 is a known pseudogene. The CDR3 length is 16 residues. CDR3 region: CASSKGVSQTEETQYF. The DNA of the CDR3 is TGTGCCAGCAGCAAAGGGGTTTCACAGACGGAAGAGACCCAGTACTTC.

Only one count was recorded for this clone. The chain couples TRBV5-6 to TRBJ2-7; D remains unclear. V shed 2 bases and J shed 0 bases, with 3 bases lying between them. Germline V gene data show CDR1 as SGHDT and CDR2 as YYEEEE. The CDR3 totals 12 residues. CDR3 residues: CASSFSSYEQYF. CDR3 in DNA: TGTGCCAGCAGCTTTTCCTCCTACGAGCAGTACTTC.

This chain uses TRBV27 with TRBJ2-7; perhaps TRBD1 as D (6 bases). The V gene lost 0 bases and the J gene lost 6 bases, with 9 bases spanning the gap. CDR1 and CDR2 from the germline V gene are MNHEY and SMNVEV (reference sequence). This CDR3 region has 13 residues. The DNA of the CDR3 is TGTGCCAGCAGTTTATCGCAGGGGCCCGAGCAGTACTTC. Its translation: CASSLSQGPEQYF.

This clone turned up a few times. The chain couples TRBV28 to TRBJ1-2; a possible D gene is TRBD1 (5 bases). V was trimmed by 7 bases and J by 6 bases, leaving 15 bases between them. The CDR3 spans 13 residues. The germline V gene encodes CDR1 MDHEN and CDR2 SYDVKM. CDR3 DNA: TGTGCCAGCACCCCGGGAGGGGTTCATGGCTACACCTTC. Residues: CASTPGGVHGYTF.

This clone was seen once. The rearrangement uses TRBV7-2 and TRBJ1-2; D unresolved. The V and J ends lost 4 bases and 1 base respectively, with 22 bases between them. The CDR3 sequence is 18 residues long. Germline V CDR1 and CDR2: SGHTA, FQGNSA. The CDR3 DNA reads TGTGCCAGCAGCTCCCTTCTTAGACGGACCCCCCTTAACTATGGCTACACCTTC. It specifies CASSSLLRRTPLNYGYTF.

This clone has just a few counts. The J gene is TRBJ1-2, the V gene TRBV4-3; TRBD1 matches at 7 bases. Trimming at V came to 0 bases and at J to 5 bases, leaving 6 bases not matched to a gene. The length of the CDR3 is 15 residues. Germline V gene lookup returns CDR1 LGHNA and CDR2 YSLEER. CDR3 protein: CASSQDQGGWYGYTF. In DNA, the CDR3 is TGCGCCAGCAGCCAAGATCAAGGGGGCTGGTATGGCTACACCTTC.

This chain connects TRBV6-5 to TRBJ1-1; D unresolved. V was pared by 8 bases and J by 4 bases, with 8 bases between. Germline values: CDR1 MNHEY, CDR2 SVGAGI. The CDR3 has 11 amino acids. CDR3 protein: CASGVFTEAFF. The CDR3 DNA reads as TGTGCCAGCGGAGTTTTCACTGAAGCTTTCTTT.

This chain connects TRBV4-3 to TRBJ1-6; D gene uncertain. V gave up 1 base and J gave up 10 bases, with 11 bases separating them. This CDR3 region has 14 residues. Germline V gene lookup returns CDR1 LGHNA and CDR2 YSLEER. Here the CDR3 reads CASSQGQDGSPLHF. Written as DNA, the CDR3 is TGCGCCAGCAGCCAAGGGCAGGACGGCTCACCCCTCCACTTT.

As to this clone: Other DNA sequences of this sample code for an identical CDR3. CDR3 in amino acids: CASTLDRANTGELFF. As DNA, the CDR3 is TGTGCCAGCACCCTGGACAGGGCGAACACCGGGGAGCTGTTTTTT. The rearrangement links TRBV6-5 to TRBJ2-2; 8 bases agree with TRBD1. Losses at the gene ends were 7 bases for V and 0 bases for J; bases not matched to a gene: 4. CDR1 and CDR2 (germline): MNHEY, SVGAGI. The CDR3 runs 15 residues.

The gene calls are TRBV12-3 or TRBV12-4 and TRBJ2-5, with D possibly being TRBD2 (5 bases). V was cut by 5 bases and J by 4 bases, with 11 bases left in between. CDR3 length equals 13 residues. This CDR3 reads CASSPDYRETQYF. The CDR3 region has the DNA TGTGCCAGCAGTCCCGACTACCGAGAGACCCAGTACTTC.

This clone was counted only a few times. This sequence joins TRBV2 and TRBJ1-5; no definite D call. The germline CDR1 and CDR2 sequences are SNHLY and FYNNEI. The CDR3 covers 15 residues. Trimming shortened V by 2 bases and J by 9 bases, and 17 bases separated the two germline ends. For the CDR3, the DNA is TGTGCCAGCAGTGAAAAATTACTGACAATCCGGCCCCAGCATTTT. Protein sequence: CASSEKLLTIRPQHF.

The rearrangement joins TRBV5-1 to TRBJ1-1, with D tentatively TRBD1 (5 bases). The V gene's germline CDR1 is SGHRS and CDR2 YFSETQ. Deletions cut 2 bases from V and 7 bases from J, with 12 bases between. The CDR3 has 13 residues. CDR3 sequence (DNA): TGCGCCAGCAGCTTATTTGGGGGGGATGAAGCTTTCTTT. This gives the protein CASSLFGGDEAFF.

The CDR3 protein is CASSQVRFSGELFF. The CDR3, as DNA: TGCGCCAGCAGCCAAGTTAGGTTTTCCGGGGAGCTGTTTTTT. The J gene is TRBJ2-2, the V gene TRBV4-1, with D unclear. Germline CDR1 and CDR2: MGHRA and YSYEKL. The CDR3 spans 14 residues. Trimming left V 1 base short and J 6 bases short, with 9 bases between.